The subject of this entry is one TCR beta chain. Sequencing used cDNA as its template, made by extracting RNA and reverse transcribing it. Generated by immunoSEQ multiplex PCR, the TCRdb table keeps only in-frame clones and is missing some. The sample has 160,000 or so clones; less than 75% are singletons. The record originates from a study of CD8+ T cells in alopecia areata. As for treatment: oral pan-JAK inhibitor, 5-10 mg twice daily. The receptor was isolated from a human donor with alopecia areata. This specimen was CD4+ T cells sorted from blood, taken between weeks 55 and 65, from a patient treated with tofacitinib.

Here the CDR3 DNA reads TGTGCCAGCAGCGTAGCTCCGGGCCCTAGGACGGGGGAGACCCAGTACTTC. As protein: CASSVAPGPRTGETQYF. This chain uses TRBV9 with TRBJ2-5; possible D gene TRBD2, 5 bases. The CDR3 is 17 amino acids. Trimming left V 0 bases short and J 5 bases short, with 20 bases between. Germline V gene data show CDR1 as SGDLS and CDR2 as YYNGEE.